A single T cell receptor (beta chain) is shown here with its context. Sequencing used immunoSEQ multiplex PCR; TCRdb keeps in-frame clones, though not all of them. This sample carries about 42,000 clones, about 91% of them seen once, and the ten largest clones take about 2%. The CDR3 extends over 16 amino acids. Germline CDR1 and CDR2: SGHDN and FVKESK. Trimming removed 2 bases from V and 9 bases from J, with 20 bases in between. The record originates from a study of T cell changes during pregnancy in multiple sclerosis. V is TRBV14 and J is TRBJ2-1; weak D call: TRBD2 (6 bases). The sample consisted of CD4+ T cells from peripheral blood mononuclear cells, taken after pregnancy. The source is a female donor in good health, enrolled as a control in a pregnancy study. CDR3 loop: CASSQLGLRGIGEQFF. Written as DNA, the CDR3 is TGTGCCAGCAGCCAATTGGGACTCCGTGGGATAGGTGAGCAGTTCTTC.